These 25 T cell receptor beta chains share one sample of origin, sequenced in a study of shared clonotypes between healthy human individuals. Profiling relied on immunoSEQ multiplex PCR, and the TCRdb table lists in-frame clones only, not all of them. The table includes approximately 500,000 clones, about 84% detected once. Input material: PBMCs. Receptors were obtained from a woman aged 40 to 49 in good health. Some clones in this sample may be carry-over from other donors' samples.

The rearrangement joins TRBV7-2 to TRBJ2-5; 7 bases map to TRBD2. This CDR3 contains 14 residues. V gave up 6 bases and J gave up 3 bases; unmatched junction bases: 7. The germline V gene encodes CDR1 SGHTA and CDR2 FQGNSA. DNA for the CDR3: TGTGCCAGCAGTCCAGCGGGGATGGAAGAGACCCAGTACTTC. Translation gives CASSPAGMEETQYF.

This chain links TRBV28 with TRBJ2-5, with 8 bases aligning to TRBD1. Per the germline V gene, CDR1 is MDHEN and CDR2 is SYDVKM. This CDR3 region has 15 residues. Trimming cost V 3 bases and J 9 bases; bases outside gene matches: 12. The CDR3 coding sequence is TGTGCCAGCAGTTTTGCCCTGGGCAGGGGGCAGCCCCAGTACTTC. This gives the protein CASSFALGRGQPQYF.

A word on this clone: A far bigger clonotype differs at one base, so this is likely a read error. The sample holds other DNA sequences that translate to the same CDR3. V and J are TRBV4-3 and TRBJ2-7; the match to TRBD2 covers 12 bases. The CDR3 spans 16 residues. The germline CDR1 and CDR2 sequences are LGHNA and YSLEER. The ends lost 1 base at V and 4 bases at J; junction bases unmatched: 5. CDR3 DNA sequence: TGCGCCAGCAGCCAAGCCCTAGCGGGGGGGGGTTACGAGCAGTACTTC. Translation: CASSQALAGGGYEQYF.

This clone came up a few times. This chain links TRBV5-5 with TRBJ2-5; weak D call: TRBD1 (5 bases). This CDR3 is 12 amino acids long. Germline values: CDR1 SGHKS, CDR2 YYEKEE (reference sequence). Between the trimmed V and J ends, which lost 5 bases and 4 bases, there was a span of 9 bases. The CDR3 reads CASRAGIETQYF. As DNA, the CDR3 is TGTGCCAGCAGGGCAGGGATAGAGACCCAGTACTTC.

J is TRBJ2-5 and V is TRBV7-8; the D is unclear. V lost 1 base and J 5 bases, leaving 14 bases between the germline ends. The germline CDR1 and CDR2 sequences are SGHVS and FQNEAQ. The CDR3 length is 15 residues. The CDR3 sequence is CASSLVGGRTETQYF. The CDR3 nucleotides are TGTGCCAGCAGCTTAGTGGGCGGCAGGACGGAGACCCAGTACTTC.

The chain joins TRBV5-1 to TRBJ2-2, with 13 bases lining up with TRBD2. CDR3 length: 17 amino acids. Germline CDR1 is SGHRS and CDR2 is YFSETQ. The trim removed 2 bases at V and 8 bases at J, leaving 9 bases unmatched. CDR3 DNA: TGCGCCAGCAGCTTAACCGGGACTAGCGGGAATTATGGGGAGCTGTTTTTT. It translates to CASSLTGTSGNYGELFF.

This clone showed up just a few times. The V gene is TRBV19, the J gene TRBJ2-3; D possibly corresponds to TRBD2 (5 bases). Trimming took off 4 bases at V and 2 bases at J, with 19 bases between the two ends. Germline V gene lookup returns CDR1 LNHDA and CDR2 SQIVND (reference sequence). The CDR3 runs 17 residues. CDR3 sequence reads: CASSTRRAEDLTDTQYF. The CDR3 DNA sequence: TGTGCCAGTAGTACCCGGCGGGCAGAGGACCTCACAGATACGCAGTATTTT.

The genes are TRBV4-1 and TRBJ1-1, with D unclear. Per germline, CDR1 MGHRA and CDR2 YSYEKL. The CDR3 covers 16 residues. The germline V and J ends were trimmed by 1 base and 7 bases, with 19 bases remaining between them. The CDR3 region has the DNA TGCGCCAGCAGCCAAGTCGACCTCGTAACATGGGGTGAAGCTTTCTTT. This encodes CASSQVDLVTWGEAFF.

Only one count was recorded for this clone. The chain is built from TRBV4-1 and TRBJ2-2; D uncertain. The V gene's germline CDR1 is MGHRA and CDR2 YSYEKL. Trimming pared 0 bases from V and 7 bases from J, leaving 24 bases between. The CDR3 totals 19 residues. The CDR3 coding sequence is TGCGCCAGCAGCCAAGATGACCCCCAAGTAAGACTTGGAAGCGGGGAGCTGTTTTTT. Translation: CASSQDDPQVRLGSGELFF.

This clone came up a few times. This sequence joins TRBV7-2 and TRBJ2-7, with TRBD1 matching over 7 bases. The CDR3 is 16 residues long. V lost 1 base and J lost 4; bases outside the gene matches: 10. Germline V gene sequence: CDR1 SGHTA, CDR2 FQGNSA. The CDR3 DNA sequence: TGTGCCAGCAGCTTAGAGTATTCGAGGGGGCGGTACGAGCAGTACTTC. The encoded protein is CASSLEYSRGRYEQYF.

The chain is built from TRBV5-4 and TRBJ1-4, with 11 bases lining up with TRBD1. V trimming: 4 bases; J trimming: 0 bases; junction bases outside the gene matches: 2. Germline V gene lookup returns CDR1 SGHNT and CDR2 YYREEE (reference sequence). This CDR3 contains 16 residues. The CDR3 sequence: CASSKGQGATNEKLFF. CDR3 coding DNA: TGTGCCAGCAGCAAGGGACAGGGGGCAACTAATGAAAAACTGTTTTTT.

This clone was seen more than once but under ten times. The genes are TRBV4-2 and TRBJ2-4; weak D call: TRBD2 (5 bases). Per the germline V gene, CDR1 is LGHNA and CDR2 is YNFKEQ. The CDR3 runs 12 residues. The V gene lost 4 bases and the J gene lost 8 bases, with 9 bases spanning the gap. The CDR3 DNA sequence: TGTGCCAGCAGCCCCGCGAGGGACATTCAGTACTTC. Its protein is CASSPARDIQYF.

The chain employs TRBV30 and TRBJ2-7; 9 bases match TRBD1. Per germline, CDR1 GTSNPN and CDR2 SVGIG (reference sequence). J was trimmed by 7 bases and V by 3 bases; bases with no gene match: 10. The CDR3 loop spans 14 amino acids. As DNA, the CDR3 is TGTGCCTGGAGCCAGGGACAGGGAGGAGAGGAGCAGTACTTC. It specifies CAWSQGQGGEEQYF.

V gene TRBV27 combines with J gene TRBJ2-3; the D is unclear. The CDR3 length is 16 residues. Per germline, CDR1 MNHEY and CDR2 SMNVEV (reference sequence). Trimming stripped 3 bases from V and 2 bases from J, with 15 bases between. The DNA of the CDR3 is TGTGCCAGCAGTTTCGTACTACCGGCGTACACAGATACGCAGTATTTT. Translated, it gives CASSFVLPAYTDTQYF.

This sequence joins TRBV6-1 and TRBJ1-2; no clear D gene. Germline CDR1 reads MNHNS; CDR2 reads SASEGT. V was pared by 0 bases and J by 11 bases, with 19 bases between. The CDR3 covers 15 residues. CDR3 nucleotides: TGTGCCAGCAGTGAAGCAGGGTCGGGCGGAATGGGGTACACCTTC. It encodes CASSEAGSGGMGYTF.

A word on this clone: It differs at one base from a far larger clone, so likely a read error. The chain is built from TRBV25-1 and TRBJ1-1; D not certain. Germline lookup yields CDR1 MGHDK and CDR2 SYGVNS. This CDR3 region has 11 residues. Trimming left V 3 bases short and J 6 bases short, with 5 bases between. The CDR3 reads CASSDPAEAFF. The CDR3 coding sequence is TGTGCCAGCAGTGACCCGGCTGAAGCTTTCTTT.

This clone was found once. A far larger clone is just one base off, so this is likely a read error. As DNA, the CDR3 is TGTGCCAGCCGCGACAGCTTCTACACAGATACGCAGTATTTT. The encoded protein is CASRDSFYTDTQYF. The chain couples TRBV2 to TRBJ2-3; possibly TRBD1 for D (5 bases). V was pared by 8 bases and J by 2 bases, with 14 bases between. The CDR3 runs to 14 residues. Germline V gene sequence: CDR1 SNHLY, CDR2 FYNNEI.

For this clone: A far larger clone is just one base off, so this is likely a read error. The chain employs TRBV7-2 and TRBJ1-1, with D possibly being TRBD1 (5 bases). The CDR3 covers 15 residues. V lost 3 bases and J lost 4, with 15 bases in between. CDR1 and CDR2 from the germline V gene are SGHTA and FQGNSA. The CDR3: CASSLAGALVTEAFF. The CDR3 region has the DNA TGTGCCAGCAGCTTGGCCGGGGCGTTGGTCACTGAAGCTTTCTTT.

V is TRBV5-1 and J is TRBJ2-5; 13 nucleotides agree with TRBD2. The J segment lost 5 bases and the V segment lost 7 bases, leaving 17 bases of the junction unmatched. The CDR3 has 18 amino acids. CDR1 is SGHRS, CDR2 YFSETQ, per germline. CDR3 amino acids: CASSQGGGTSGASETQYF. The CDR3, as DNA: TGCGCCAGCTCCCAAGGAGGCGGGACTAGCGGGGCATCGGAGACCCAGTACTTC.

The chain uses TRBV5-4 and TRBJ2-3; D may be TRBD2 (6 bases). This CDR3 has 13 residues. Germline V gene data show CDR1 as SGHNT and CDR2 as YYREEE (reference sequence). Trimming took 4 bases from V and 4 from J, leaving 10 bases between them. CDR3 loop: CASSPWEADTQYF. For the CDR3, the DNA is TGTGCCAGCAGCCCTTGGGAGGCAGATACGCAGTATTTT.

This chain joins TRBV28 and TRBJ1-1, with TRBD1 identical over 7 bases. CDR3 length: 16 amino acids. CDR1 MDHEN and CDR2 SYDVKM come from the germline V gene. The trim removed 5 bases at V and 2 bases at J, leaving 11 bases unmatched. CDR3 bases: TGTGCCAGCAGTCAAGGGGGCGTGGAGGGTAACACTGAAGCTTTCTTT. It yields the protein CASSQGGVEGNTEAFF.

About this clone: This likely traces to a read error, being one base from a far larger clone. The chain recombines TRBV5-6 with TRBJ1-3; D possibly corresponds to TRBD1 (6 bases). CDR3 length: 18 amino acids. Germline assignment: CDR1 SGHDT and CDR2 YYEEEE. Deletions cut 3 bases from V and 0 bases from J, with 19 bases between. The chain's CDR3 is CASSSNHGGQFSGNTIYF. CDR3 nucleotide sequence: TGTGCCAGCAGCTCGAACCACGGAGGACAGTTCTCTGGAAACACCATATATTTT.

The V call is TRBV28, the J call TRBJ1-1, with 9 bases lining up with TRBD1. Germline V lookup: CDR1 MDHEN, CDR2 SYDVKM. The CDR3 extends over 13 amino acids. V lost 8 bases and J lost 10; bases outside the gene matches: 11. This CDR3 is CASYNLDRGGAFF. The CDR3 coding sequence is TGTGCCAGCTATAACTTGGACAGGGGCGGAGCTTTCTTT. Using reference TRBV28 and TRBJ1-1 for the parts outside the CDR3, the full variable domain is DVKVTQSSRYLVKRTGEKVFLECVQDMDHENMFWYRQDPGLGLRLIYFSYDVKMKEKGDIPEGYSVSREKKERFSLILESASTNQTSMYLCASYNLDRGGAFFGQGTRLTVV.

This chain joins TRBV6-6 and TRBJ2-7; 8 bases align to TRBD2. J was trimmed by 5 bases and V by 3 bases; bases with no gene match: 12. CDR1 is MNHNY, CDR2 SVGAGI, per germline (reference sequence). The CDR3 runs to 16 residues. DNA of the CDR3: TGTGCCAGCAGTTATTCCCAGGGACTAGGGTTCCACGAGCAGTACTTC. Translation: CASSYSQGLGFHEQYF.

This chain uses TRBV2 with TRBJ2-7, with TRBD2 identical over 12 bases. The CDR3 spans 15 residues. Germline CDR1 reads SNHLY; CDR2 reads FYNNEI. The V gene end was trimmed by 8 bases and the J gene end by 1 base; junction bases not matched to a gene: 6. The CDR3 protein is CASALAGGRSYEQYF. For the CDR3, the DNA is TGTGCCAGCGCACTAGCGGGAGGTAGATCCTACGAGCAGTACTTC.